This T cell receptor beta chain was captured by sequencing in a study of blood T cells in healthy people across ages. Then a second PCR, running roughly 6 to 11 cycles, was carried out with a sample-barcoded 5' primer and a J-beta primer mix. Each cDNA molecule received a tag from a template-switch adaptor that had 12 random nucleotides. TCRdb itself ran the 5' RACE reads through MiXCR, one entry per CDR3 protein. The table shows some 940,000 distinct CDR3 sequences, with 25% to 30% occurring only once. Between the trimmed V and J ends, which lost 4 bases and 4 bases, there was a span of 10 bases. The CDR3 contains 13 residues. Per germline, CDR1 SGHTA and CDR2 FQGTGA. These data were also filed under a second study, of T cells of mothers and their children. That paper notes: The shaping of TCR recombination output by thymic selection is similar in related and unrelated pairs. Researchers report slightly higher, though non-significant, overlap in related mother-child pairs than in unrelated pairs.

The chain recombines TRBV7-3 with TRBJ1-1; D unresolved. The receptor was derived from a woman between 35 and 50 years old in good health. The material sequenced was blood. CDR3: CASSSHLVTEAFF. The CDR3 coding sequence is TGTGCCAGCAGCTCCCACTTGGTCACTGAAGCTTTCTTT. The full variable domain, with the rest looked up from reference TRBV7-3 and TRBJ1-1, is GAGVSQTPSNKVTEKGKYVELRCDPISGHTALYWYRQSLGQGPEFLIYFQGTGAADDSGLPNDRFFAVRPEGSVSTLKIQRTERGDSAVYLCASSSHLVTEAFFGQGTRLTVV.